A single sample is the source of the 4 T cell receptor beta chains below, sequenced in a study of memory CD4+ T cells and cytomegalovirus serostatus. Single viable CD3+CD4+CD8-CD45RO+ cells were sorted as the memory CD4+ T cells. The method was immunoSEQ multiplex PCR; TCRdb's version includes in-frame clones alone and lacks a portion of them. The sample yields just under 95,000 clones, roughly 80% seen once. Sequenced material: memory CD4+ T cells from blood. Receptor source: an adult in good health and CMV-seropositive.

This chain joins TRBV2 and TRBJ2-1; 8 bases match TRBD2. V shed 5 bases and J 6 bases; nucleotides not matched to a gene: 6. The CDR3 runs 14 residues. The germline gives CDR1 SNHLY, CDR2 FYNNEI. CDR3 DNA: TGTGCCAGCAGTAAGGGACTAGGGGTCAATGAGCAGTTCTTC. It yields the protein CASSKGLGVNEQFF.

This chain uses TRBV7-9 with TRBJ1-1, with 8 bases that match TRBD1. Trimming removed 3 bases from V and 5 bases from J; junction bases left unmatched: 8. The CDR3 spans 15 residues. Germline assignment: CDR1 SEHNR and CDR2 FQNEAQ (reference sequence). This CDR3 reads CASSFFGQGGTEAFF. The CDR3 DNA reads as TGTGCCAGCAGCTTTTTCGGACAGGGAGGAACTGAAGCTTTCTTT.

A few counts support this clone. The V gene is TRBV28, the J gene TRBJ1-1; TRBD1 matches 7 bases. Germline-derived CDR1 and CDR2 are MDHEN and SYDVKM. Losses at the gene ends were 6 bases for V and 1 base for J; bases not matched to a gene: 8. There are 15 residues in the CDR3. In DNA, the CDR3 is TGTGCCAGCAGAATGACAGGGTCCGCGAACACTGAAGCTTTCTTT. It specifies CASRMTGSANTEAFF.

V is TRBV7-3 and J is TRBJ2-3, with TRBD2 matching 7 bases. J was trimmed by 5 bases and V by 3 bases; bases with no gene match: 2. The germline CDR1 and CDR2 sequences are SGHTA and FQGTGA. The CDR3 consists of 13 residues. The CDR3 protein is CASSFGLEDTQYF. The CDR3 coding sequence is TGTGCCAGCAGCTTTGGACTAGAAGATACGCAGTATTTT.